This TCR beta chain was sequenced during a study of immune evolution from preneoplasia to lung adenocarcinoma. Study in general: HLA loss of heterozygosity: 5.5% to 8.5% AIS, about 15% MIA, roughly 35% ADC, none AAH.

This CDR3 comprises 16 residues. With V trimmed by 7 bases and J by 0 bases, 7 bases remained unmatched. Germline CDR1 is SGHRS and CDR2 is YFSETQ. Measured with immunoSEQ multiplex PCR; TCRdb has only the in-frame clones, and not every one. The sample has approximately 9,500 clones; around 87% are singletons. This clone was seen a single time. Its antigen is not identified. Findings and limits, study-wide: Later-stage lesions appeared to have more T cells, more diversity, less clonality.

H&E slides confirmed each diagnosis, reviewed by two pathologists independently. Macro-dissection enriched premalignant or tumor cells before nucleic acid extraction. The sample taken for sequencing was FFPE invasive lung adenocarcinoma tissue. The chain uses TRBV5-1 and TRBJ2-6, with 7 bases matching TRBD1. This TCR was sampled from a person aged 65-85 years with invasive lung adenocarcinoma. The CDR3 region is CASGRQGSSGANVLTF. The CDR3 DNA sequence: TGCGCCAGCGGGAGACAGGGAAGCTCTGGGGCCAACGTCCTGACTTTC.